The entry below describes one T cell receptor (beta chain). An end of the junction does not agree with germline; a read error may underlie this. The library targeted TCRbeta and was prepared with unique molecular identifiers. TCRdb re-called the PCR reads with MiXCR, one entry per CDR3 protein. The sample has roughly 500,000 distinct CDR3 sequences; around 17% are singletons. Germline loops: CDR1 MGHRA, CDR2 YSYEKL. The CDR3 extends over 16 amino acids. This sample was taken from a study of T-cell reconstitution after alpha-beta-depleted transplantation in children. The receptor was isolated from a human donor who donated a stem cell graft to a child with acute lymphoblastic leukemia. The sequencing here drew on PBMCs from the stem cell graft donor, taken from the stem cell graft. This chain joins TRBV4-1 and TRBJ2-1; 7 nucleotides match TRBD1. CDR3 residues: CASSEEPGQRYNEQFF. The CDR3 DNA reads as TGCGCCAGCAGCGAAGAGCCGGGACAGCGATACAATGAGCAGTTCTTC.